One sample yielded the 8 T cell receptor beta chains listed below, sequenced in a study of spatial heterogeneity in lung cancer. In TCRdb, the 5' RACE reads were re-called with MiXCR into one record per CDR3 protein. The data show just under 45,000 distinct CDR3 sequences, about 22% seen once. Time point in this sample: blood at routine non-recurrence follow-up after resection. Sequenced here: PBMCs, sampled at follow-up. The receptors derive from a female donor with early-stage non-small cell lung cancer.

The V gene is TRBV18, the J gene TRBJ1-1; the match to TRBD1 covers 9 bases. CDR3 length: 14 residues. From germline, CDR1 is KGHSH and CDR2 LQKENI. V was pared by 6 bases and J by 5 bases, with 7 bases of the junction left unmatched. CDR3 nucleotide sequence: TGTGCCAGCTCCTGGGACAGGGTAAGGACTGAAGCTTTCTTT. Encoded protein: CASSWDRVRTEAFF. The full variable domain, in which reference TRBV18 and TRBJ1-1 provide the parts outside the CDR3, is NAGVMQNPRHLVRRRGQEARLRCSPMKGHSHVYWYRQLPEEGLKFMVYLQKENIIDESGMPKERFSAEFPKEGPSILRIQQVVRGDSAAYFCASSWDRVRTEAFFGQGTRLTVV.

This clonotype was seen ten or more times. This chain connects TRBV7-8 to TRBJ1-6; D call uncertain. CDR3 length: 18 residues. Germline V gene lookup returns CDR1 SGHVS and CDR2 FQNEAQ. V lost 7 bases and J 2 bases, leaving 21 bases between the germline ends. This CDR3 reads CASNKTSMDRTYNSPLHF. The CDR3 bases are TGTGCCAGCAACAAAACTAGTATGGATAGGACCTATAATTCACCCCTCCACTTT. Full variable domain (rest looked up from reference TRBV7-8 and TRBJ1-6): GAGVSQSPRYKVAKRGQDVALRCDPISGHVSLFWYQQALGQGPEFLTYFQNEAQLDKSGLPSDRFFAERPEGSVSTLKIQRTQQEDSAVYLCASNKTSMDRTYNSPLHFGNGTRLTVT.

This clonotype was counted only a few times. This rearrangement joins TRBV4-2 to TRBJ2-7, with D possibly TRBD2 on 6 matching bases. CDR3 length: 16 amino acids. Germline V lookup: CDR1 LGHNA, CDR2 YNFKEQ. Trimming removed 5 bases from V and 5 bases from J, with 22 bases in between. CDR3 nucleotides: TGTGCCAGCAGCAGCAGTTTCGCGGGGCAGCCCCACGAGCAGTACTTC. Its protein product is CASSSSFAGQPHEQYF.

This rearrangement joins TRBV25-1 to TRBJ1-5, with 8 bases aligning to TRBD1. The CDR3 loop spans 14 amino acids. V shed 3 bases, J shed 5 bases, and the junction held 3 bases outside the gene matches. Germline values: CDR1 MGHDK, CDR2 SYGVNS. The CDR3 is CASSDRDRYQPQHF. In DNA form, the CDR3 reads TGTGCCAGCAGTGACCGGGACAGGTATCAGCCCCAGCATTTT.

The J gene is TRBJ2-3, the V gene TRBV5-4; no clear D gene. The CDR3 contains 12 residues. Trimming took 1 base from V and 4 from J, leaving 4 bases between them. From germline, CDR1 is SGHNT and CDR2 YYREEE (reference sequence). The CDR3 coding sequence is TGTGCCAGCAGCTTGTTTCCAGATACGCAGTATTTT. Protein product: CASSLFPDTQYF.

This clonotype was seen repeatedly, ten times or more. The rearrangement links TRBV5-1 to TRBJ1-5; D call uncertain. The CDR3 consists of 15 residues. Germline assignment: CDR1 SGHRS and CDR2 YFSETQ. The V end lost 4 bases, the J end lost 6 bases, and 17 bases lay between the germline ends. CDR3 residues: CASSQDGDIGQPQHF. In nucleotides, the CDR3 is TGCGCCAGCAGCCAAGATGGGGATATCGGTCAGCCCCAGCATTTT.

The chain is built from TRBV18 and TRBJ1-5; D not certain. The ends were cut back, 8 bases at V and 3 bases at J, with 8 bases in the middle. Germline assignment: CDR1 KGHSH and CDR2 LQKENI. The CDR3 is 12 residues long. CDR3 residues: CASGTPNQPQHF. In nucleotides, the CDR3 is TGTGCCAGCGGCACCCCCAATCAGCCCCAGCATTTT.

This chain links TRBV6-1 with TRBJ1-1; D is undetermined. Trimming removed 8 bases at V and 1 base at J, with 5 bases between. The CDR3 consists of 11 residues. From germline, CDR1 is MNHNS and CDR2 SASEGT. The CDR3: CASEGNTEAFF. The DNA of the CDR3 is TGTGCCAGCGAGGGGAACACTGAAGCTTTCTTT.